This entry lists 15 T cell receptor beta chains sequenced from one sample in a study of cytomegalovirus exposure and HLA in healthy donors. The PCR used 60 Vbeta and 13 Jbeta primers. TCRdb keeps only in-frame clones here, not all; method: immunoSEQ multiplex PCR. The sample has around 300,000 clones, around 65% seen once. The sequencing sample was made of PBMCs. These TCRs come from a female donor in good health and CMV-seronegative.

This chain links TRBV15 with TRBJ2-7; 8 nucleotides match TRBD1. The CDR3 totals 17 residues. Germline V CDR1 and CDR2: LNHNV, YYDKDF (reference sequence). With V trimmed by 0 bases and J by 6 bases, 13 bases remained unmatched. The CDR3 is CATSRDSPDRGGGEQYF. The CDR3 bases are TGTGCCACCAGCAGAGATTCCCCTGACAGGGGTGGGGGCGAGCAGTACTTC.

This chain connects TRBV13 to TRBJ2-7; TRBD2 matches 7 bases. The germline V gene encodes CDR1 PRHDT and CDR2 FYEKMQ (reference sequence). Trimming removed 5 bases from V and 0 bases from J; junction bases left unmatched: 1. The CDR3 spans 13 residues. CDR3 sequence: CASSRGDSYEQYF. DNA of the CDR3: TGTGCCAGCAGCCGGGGGGACTCCTACGAGCAGTACTTC.

This rearrangement joins TRBV28 to TRBJ2-1, with TRBD2 matching 7 bases. Per germline, CDR1 MDHEN and CDR2 SYDVKM. The CDR3 loop spans 15 amino acids. With 5 bases clipped from V and 2 bases from J, the junction kept 6 bases outside the gene matches. CDR3 in DNA: TGTGCCAGCAGTCGAAGCGGGAATACCTACAATGAGCAGTTCTTC. Translating it yields CASSRSGNTYNEQFF. Drawing the rest from reference TRBV28 and TRBJ2-1, the complete variable domain is DVKVTQSSRYLVKRTGEKVFLECVQDMDHENMFWYRQDPGLGLRLIYFSYDVKMKEKGDIPEGYSVSREKKERFSLILESASTNQTSMYLCASSRSGNTYNEQFFGPGTRLTVL.

This chain connects TRBV7-8 to TRBJ2-7, with 10 nucleotides matching TRBD1. The CDR3 is 15 amino acids. Looked up from germline, CDR1 is SGHVS and CDR2 is FQNEAQ. The ends lost 2 bases at V and 2 bases at J; junction bases unmatched: 3. CDR3 amino acids: CASSLRGTGAYEQYF. CDR3 in DNA: TGTGCCAGCAGCTTAAGGGGGACAGGGGCCTACGAGCAGTACTTC.

In the case of this clone: Additional DNA sequences in this sample encode the identical CDR3. This CDR3 reads CASSLPGANTGELFF. The DNA for the CDR3 is TGCGCCAGCAGCTTGCCGGGGGCGAACACCGGGGAGCTGTTTTTT. The genes are TRBV5-1 and TRBJ2-2; tentative D call: TRBD2 (6 bases). Germline assignment: CDR1 SGHRS and CDR2 YFSETQ. The CDR3 sequence is 15 residues long. V lost 1 base, J lost 0 bases, and 7 bases lay in between.

The V and J genes are TRBV5-1 and TRBJ2-5; D unresolved. The CDR3 totals 14 residues. The V gene lost 3 bases and the J gene lost 7 bases, with 16 bases spanning the gap. CDR1 and CDR2 (germline): SGHRS, YFSETQ. CDR3 residues: CASSSTPQSGTQYF. The CDR3 bases are TGCGCCAGCAGCTCCACACCCCAGTCAGGGACCCAGTACTTC.

This chain links TRBV5-8 with TRBJ2-3; weak D call: TRBD2 (5 bases). The CDR3 totals 15 residues. Germline V gene sequence: CDR1 SGHTS, CDR2 YDEGEE. V dropped 1 base and J dropped 1 base, with 10 bases sitting between them. The CDR3 loop is CASSLYGIGTDTQYF. The CDR3 DNA reads TGTGCCAGCAGCTTGTACGGGATCGGCACAGATACGCAGTATTTT.

V and J are TRBV29-1 and TRBJ2-1; TRBD1 aligns across 7 bases. CDR1 and CDR2 (germline): SQVTM, ANQGSEA. The CDR3 length is 13 residues. Trimming removed 4 bases from V and 4 bases from J; junction bases left unmatched: 4. This chain's CDR3 is CSVAGQTYNEQFF. The DNA for the CDR3 is TGCAGCGTTGCGGGACAGACATACAATGAGCAGTTCTTC.

V gene TRBV6-5 combines with J gene TRBJ1-1; D is unresolved. The CDR3 has 14 residues. Germline CDR1 is MNHEY and CDR2 is SVGAGI. Trimming removed 5 bases at V and 3 bases at J, with 13 bases between. CDR3 residues: CASSDGEEYTEAFF. The CDR3 DNA follows: TGTGCCAGCAGTGACGGAGAGGAATACACTGAAGCTTTCTTT.

This sequence joins TRBV7-3 and TRBJ2-2; TRBD2 matches at 14 bases. Germline CDR1 and CDR2: SGHTA and FQGTGA. After removal of 2 bases from V and 5 bases from J, the junction contained 1 base not matched to a gene. There are 16 residues in the CDR3. CDR3 sequence reads: CASSLGTSGRTGELFF. The DNA of the CDR3 is TGTGCCAGCAGCTTAGGGACTAGCGGGAGAACCGGGGAGCTGTTTTTT.

This rearrangement joins TRBV18 to TRBJ2-1; D is ambiguous. The V end was cut by 1 base, the J end by 0 bases, with 10 bases between. CDR1 and CDR2 from the germline V gene are KGHSH and LQKENI. The CDR3 is 16 amino acids. The CDR3 protein is CASSPQTTSSYNEQFF. CDR3 nucleotides: TGTGCCAGCTCACCACAGACAACCAGCTCCTACAATGAGCAGTTCTTC. Based on the CDR3 plus reference TRBV18 and TRBJ2-1, the full variable domain is NAGVMQNPRHLVRRRGQEARLRCSPMKGHSHVYWYRQLPEEGLKFMVYLQKENIIDESGMPKERFSAEFPKEGPSILRIQQVVRGDSAAYFCASSPQTTSSYNEQFFGPGTRLTVL.

The count of this clone is one. The chain has TRBV29-1 and TRBJ1-3; TRBD1 might be the D (6 bases). CDR3 length: 14 amino acids. The V and J ends lost 6 bases and 4 bases respectively, with 16 bases between them. CDR1 and CDR2 (germline): SQVTM, ANQGSEA. In DNA form, the CDR3 reads TGCAGCGTGGCCCGGGGGGCGGTCGGAAACACCATATATTTT. This translates into CSVARGAVGNTIYF.

This clone occurred once. This rearrangement joins TRBV2 to TRBJ2-2; the match to TRBD1 covers 7 bases. Germline V gene sequence: CDR1 SNHLY, CDR2 FYNNEI. This CDR3 is 15 amino acids long. The ends lost 4 bases at V and 0 bases at J; junction bases unmatched: 2. In nucleotides, the CDR3 is TGTGCCAGCAGTGGAAGGGGGCCGAACACCGGGGAGCTGTTTTTT. Protein product: CASSGRGPNTGELFF.

This chain joins TRBV20-1 and TRBJ1-1; no definite D call. This CDR3 comprises 9 residues. V lost 2 bases to trimming and J lost 8 bases, with 3 bases between them. Germline loops: CDR1 DFQATT, CDR2 SNEGSKA (reference sequence). CDR3 loop: CSARREAFF. CDR3 coding DNA: TGCAGTGCTAGACGGGAAGCTTTCTTT.

V is TRBV5-1 and J is TRBJ1-3, with D tentatively TRBD1 (5 bases). Trimming pared 4 bases from V and 8 bases from J, leaving 22 bases between. Germline loops: CDR1 SGHRS, CDR2 YFSETQ. This CDR3 is built from 16 residues. CDR3 region: CASSPTRLGQDDTIYF. The CDR3 bases are TGCGCCAGCAGCCCCACAAGACTGGGGCAAGACGACACCATATATTTT.